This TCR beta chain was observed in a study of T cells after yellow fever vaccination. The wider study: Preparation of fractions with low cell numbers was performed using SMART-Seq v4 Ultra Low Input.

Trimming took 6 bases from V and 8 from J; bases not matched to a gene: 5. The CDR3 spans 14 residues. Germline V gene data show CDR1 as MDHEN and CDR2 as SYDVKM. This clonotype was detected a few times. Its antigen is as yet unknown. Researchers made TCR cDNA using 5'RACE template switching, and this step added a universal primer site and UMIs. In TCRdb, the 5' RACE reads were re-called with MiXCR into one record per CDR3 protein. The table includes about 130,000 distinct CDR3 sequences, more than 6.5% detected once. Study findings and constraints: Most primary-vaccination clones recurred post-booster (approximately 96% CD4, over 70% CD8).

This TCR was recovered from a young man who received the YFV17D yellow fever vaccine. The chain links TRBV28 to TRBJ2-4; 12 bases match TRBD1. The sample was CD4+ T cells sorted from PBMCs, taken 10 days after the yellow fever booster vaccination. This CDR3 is CASRGQGAWYIQYF. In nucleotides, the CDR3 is TGTGCCAGCAGGGGACAGGGGGCATGGTACATTCAGTACTTC.